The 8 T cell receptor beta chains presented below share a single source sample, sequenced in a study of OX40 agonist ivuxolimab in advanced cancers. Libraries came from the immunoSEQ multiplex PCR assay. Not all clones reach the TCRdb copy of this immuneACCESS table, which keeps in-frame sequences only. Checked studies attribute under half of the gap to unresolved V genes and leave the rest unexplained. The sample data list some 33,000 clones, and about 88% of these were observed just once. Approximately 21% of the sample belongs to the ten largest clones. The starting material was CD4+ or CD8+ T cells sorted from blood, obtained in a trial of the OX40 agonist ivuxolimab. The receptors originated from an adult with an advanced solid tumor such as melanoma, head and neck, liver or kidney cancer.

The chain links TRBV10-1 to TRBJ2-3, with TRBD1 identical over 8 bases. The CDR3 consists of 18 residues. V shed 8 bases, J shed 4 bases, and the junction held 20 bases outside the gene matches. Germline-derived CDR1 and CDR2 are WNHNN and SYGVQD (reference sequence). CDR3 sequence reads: CASHDEGQGPDGADTQYF. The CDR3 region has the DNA TGCGCCAGCCATGACGAAGGACAGGGCCCAGATGGCGCAGATACGCAGTATTTT.

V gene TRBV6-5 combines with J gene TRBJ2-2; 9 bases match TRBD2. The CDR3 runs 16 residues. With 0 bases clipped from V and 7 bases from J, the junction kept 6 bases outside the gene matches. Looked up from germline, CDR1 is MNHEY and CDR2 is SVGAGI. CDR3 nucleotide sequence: TGTGCCAGCAGTTACTCTGGCGGGGGGGCGGTCGGGGAGCTGTTTTTT. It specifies CASSYSGGGAVGELFF.

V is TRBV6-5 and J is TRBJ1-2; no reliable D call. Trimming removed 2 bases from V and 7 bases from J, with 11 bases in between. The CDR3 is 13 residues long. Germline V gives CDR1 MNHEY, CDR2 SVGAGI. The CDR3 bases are TGTGCCAGCAGTTACGGCTCGTCGGGTGGCTACACCTTC. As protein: CASSYGSSGGYTF.

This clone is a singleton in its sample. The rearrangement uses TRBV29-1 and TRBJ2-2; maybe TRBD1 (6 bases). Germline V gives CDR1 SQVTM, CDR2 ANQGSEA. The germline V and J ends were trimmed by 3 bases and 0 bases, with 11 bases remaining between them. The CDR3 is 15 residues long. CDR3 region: CSVDGQPPNTGELFF. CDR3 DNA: TGCAGCGTTGATGGACAGCCCCCGAACACCGGGGAGCTGTTTTTT.

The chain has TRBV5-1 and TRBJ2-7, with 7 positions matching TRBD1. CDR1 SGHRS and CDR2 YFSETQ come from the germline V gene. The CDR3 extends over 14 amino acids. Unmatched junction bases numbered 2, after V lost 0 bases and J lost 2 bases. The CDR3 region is CASSLGTGAYEQYF. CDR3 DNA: TGCGCCAGCAGCTTGGGGACAGGCGCCTACGAGCAGTACTTC.

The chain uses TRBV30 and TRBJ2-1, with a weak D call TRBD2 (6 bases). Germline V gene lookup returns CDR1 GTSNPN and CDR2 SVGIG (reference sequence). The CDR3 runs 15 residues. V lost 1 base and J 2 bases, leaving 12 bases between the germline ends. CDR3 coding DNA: TGTGCCTGGAGTGCACGGGAGAGGGCCTACAATGAGCAGTTCTTC. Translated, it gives CAWSARERAYNEQFF.

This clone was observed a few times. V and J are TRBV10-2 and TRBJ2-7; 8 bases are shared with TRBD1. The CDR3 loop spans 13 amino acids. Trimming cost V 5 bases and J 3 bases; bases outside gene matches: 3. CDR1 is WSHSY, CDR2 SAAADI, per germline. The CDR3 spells CASSLGQGYEQYF. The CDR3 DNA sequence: TGCGCCAGCAGTCTCGGACAGGGCTACGAGCAGTACTTC.

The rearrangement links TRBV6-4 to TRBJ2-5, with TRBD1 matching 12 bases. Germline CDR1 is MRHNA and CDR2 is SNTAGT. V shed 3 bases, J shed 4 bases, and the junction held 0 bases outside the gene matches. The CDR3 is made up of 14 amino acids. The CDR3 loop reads CASSEGQGAETQYF. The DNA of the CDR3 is TGTGCCAGCAGTGAGGGACAGGGGGCAGAGACCCAGTACTTC.